These 8 T cell receptor beta chains share one sample of origin, sequenced in a study of T cell repertoires in cytomegalovirus infection. No cognate antigen is known for these TCRs. TCRdb re-called the reads through MiXCR, storing one row per CDR3 protein. Of about 830,000 distinct CDR3 sequences in the sample, 30% to 35% are singletons; the top ten hold roughly 12%. The sequencing here drew on cultured CD8+ T cells from PBMCs, taken from culture after CMV antigen stimulation. These receptors originate from a human donor in good health (CMV status not recorded). Some clones in this sample may be carry-over from other donors' samples.

The CDR3 sequence is CASSGGAGGETQYF. The CDR3 DNA sequence: TGTGCCAGCAGCGGTGGAGCAGGGGGAGAGACCCAGTACTTC. The chain recombines TRBV5-4 with TRBJ2-5, with 7 positions matching TRBD1. The CDR3 has 14 residues. V was clipped by 4 bases and J by 4 bases; unmatched bases: 7. CDR1 is SGHNT, CDR2 YYREEE, per germline (reference sequence).

The chain joins TRBV6-5 to TRBJ1-2; 7 bases line up with TRBD1. The germline V gene encodes CDR1 MNHEY and CDR2 SVGAGI. The ends lost 2 bases at V and 6 bases at J; junction bases unmatched: 9. This CDR3 comprises 15 residues. CDR3 coding DNA: TGTGCCAGCAGTTACGTGGGGACAGATATGGATGGCTACACCTTC. This sequence encodes CASSYVGTDMDGYTF.

Turning to this clonotype: This could be a read error, since a much larger clone is one nucleotide away. This chain uses TRBV7-4 with TRBJ2-2, with a tentative D call TRBD2 (7 bases). The germline V gene encodes CDR1 SGHVT and CDR2 SQSDAQ. Trimming took off 4 bases at V and 4 bases at J, with 10 bases between the two ends. The CDR3 loop spans 14 amino acids. CDR3 in DNA: TGTGCCAGCAGCTGGGGGGGGGCCACCGGGGAGCTGTTTTTT. It yields the protein CASSWGGATGELFF.

This clonotype was detected many times. The chain has TRBV12-3 or TRBV12-4 and TRBJ1-5; a weak D match, TRBD1 (6 bases). This CDR3 comprises 15 residues. Between the trimmed V and J ends, which lost 6 bases and 0 bases, there was a span of 12 bases. For the CDR3, the DNA is TGTGCCAGCAGCCTAAGGGACAATAGCAATCAGCCCCAGCATTTT. Translation gives CASSLRDNSNQPQHF.

The chain employs TRBV2 and TRBJ2-7; 7 nucleotides line up with TRBD1. Germline V lookup: CDR1 SNHLY, CDR2 FYNNEI. CDR3 length: 14 residues. Trimming took 8 bases from V and 2 from J; bases not matched to a gene: 9. CDR3 in DNA: TGTGCCAGCGGGGGCAGGACAGGAGCCTACGAGCAGTACTTC. It yields the protein CASGGRTGAYEQYF.

The V call is TRBV29-1, the J call TRBJ1-4, with D possibly TRBD1 on 6 matching bases. Germline-derived CDR1 and CDR2 are SQVTM and ANQGSEA. This CDR3 has 15 residues. V lost 7 bases and J lost 6, with 21 bases in between. This chain's CDR3 is CSAGLPGRGHEKLFF. The CDR3 bases are TGCAGCGCCGGCCTTCCTGGACGGGGGCATGAAAAACTGTTTTTT.

The chain recombines TRBV6-2 or TRBV6-3 with TRBJ2-4; D is unresolved. CDR1 is MNHEY and CDR2 is SVGEGT in the germline V gene. The CDR3 totals 11 residues. Trimming removed 8 bases from V and 7 bases from J, with 9 bases in between. CDR3 sequence (DNA): TGTGCCAGCGACACGGAGAACATTCAGTACTTC. This sequence encodes CASDTENIQYF.

The genes are TRBV20-1 and TRBJ2-7; D remains unclear. CDR3 length equals 12 residues. Trimming removed 4 bases from V and 1 base from J, with 8 bases in between. The germline V gene encodes CDR1 DFQATT and CDR2 SNEGSKA (reference sequence). CDR3 DNA sequence: TGCAGTGCTAAGACGAAGTCCTACGAGCAGTACGTC. Translation gives CSAKTKSYEQYV.